Below, 13 T cell receptor beta chains from the same sample are listed, as sequenced in a study of Graves' ophthalmopathy and Graves' hyperthyroidism. Amplification of TCR beta CDR3 regions used RNA transcripts. The first-round RT-PCR employed HTBI primers together with the Qiagen OneStep RT-PCR kit. A multiplex PCR was then performed as the second round. TCRdb passed the multiplex PCR reads through MiXCR, listing each CDR3 protein once. The sample lists 45,000 to 60,000 distinct CDR3 sequences, approximately 52% occurring once. The sample taken for sequencing was peripheral blood. These receptors all stem from an adult woman with Graves' ophthalmopathy.

The chain links TRBV20-1 to TRBJ1-2; D remains unclear. The V gene lost 5 bases and the J gene lost 2 bases, with 6 bases spanning the gap. In germline, CDR1 is DFQATT, CDR2 SNEGSKA (reference sequence). There are 11 residues in the CDR3. Written as DNA, the CDR3 is TGCAGTGCTCTGTTAAACTATGGCTACACCTTC. This translates into CSALLNYGYTF.

There are many counts of this clonotype. The CDR3 DNA reads as TGCGCCAGCAGCCTCCGGGGCTCAGATGAAAAACTGTTTTTT. It is translated as CASSLRGSDEKLFF. V usage is TRBV5-1 and J usage is TRBJ1-4; possibly TRBD1 for D (5 bases). V lost 4 bases, J lost 6 bases, and 13 bases lay in between. Germline V gene data show CDR1 as SGHRS and CDR2 as YFSETQ. The CDR3 is made up of 14 amino acids.

This clonotype showed up many times. This chain joins TRBV11-3 and TRBJ2-3; 11 bases agree with TRBD2. The CDR3 runs 17 residues. The germline V gene has CDR1 SGHNT and CDR2 YENEEA. V lost 4 bases to trimming and J lost 2 bases; unmatched junction nucleotides: 8. The CDR3 spells CASSSAVAGGPTDTQYF. CDR3 nucleotide sequence: TGTGCCAGCAGCTCCGCGGTAGCGGGAGGGCCCACAGATACGCAGTATTTT.

The chain has TRBV10-3 and TRBJ2-1; no reliable D call. The V gene's germline CDR1 is ENHRY and CDR2 SYGVKD. Trimming shortened V by 4 bases and J by 0 bases, and 4 bases separated the two germline ends. The CDR3 is made up of 13 amino acids. Written as DNA, the CDR3 is TGTGCCATCAGTGTTAGCTCCTACAATGAGCAGTTCTTC. It is translated as CAISVSSYNEQFF.

There are many counts of this clonotype. The chain is built from TRBV2 and TRBJ2-7; 7 bases are shared with TRBD2. Germline assignment: CDR1 SNHLY and CDR2 FYNNEI. After removal of 2 bases from V and 3 bases from J, the junction contained 4 bases not matched to a gene. This CDR3 spans 14 amino acids. The CDR3 region is CASSEQTSRYEQYF. The CDR3 coding sequence is TGTGCCAGCAGTGAACAGACTAGCCGCTACGAGCAGTACTTC.

This clonotype was seen ten or more times. This sequence joins TRBV7-3 and TRBJ2-2; D unclear. The V and J ends lost 2 bases and 7 bases respectively, with 11 bases between them. Germline values: CDR1 SGHTA, CDR2 FQGTGA. This CDR3 comprises 14 residues. CDR3 nucleotide sequence: TGTGCCAGCAGCTTAGGACGGCGCGGCGGGGAGCTGTTTTTT. Translated, it gives CASSLGRRGGELFF.

This clonotype has a count of ten or more. This chain joins TRBV20-1 and TRBJ2-1; 15 bases are a match to TRBD2. The length of the CDR3 is 14 residues. CDR1 DFQATT and CDR2 SNEGSKA come from the germline V gene (reference sequence). The V and J ends lost 6 bases and 8 bases, in that order; junction bases with no gene match: 5. CDR3 residues: CSAGTSGRNYEQFF. CDR3 in DNA: TGCAGTGCGGGGACTAGCGGGAGGAATTATGAGCAGTTCTTC.

The chain joins TRBV10-1 to TRBJ2-7; D may be TRBD2 (6 bases). V lost 0 bases, J lost 1 base, and 13 bases lay in between. The CDR3 runs 16 residues. CDR1 is WNHNN and CDR2 is SYGVQD in the germline V gene (reference sequence). The CDR3 DNA reads as TGCGCCAGCAGTGAGTCAACGGGGGACCCGTCCTACGAGCAGTACTTC. Protein product: CASSESTGDPSYEQYF.

Many counts were recorded for this clonotype. The chain employs TRBV12-3 or TRBV12-4 and TRBJ2-7; TRBD1 might be the D (7 bases). There are 12 residues in the CDR3. The CDR3 sequence is CAGTAGGYEQYF. The CDR3 DNA reads as TGTGCGGGGACGGCAGGGGGGTACGAGCAGTACTTC.

Ten or more counts support this clonotype. This chain uses TRBV4-2 with TRBJ2-7; D is ambiguous. The CDR3 runs to 15 residues. V lost 1 base and J lost 3, with 13 bases in between. Germline V CDR1 and CDR2: LGHNA, YNFKEQ. CDR3 DNA: TGTGCCAGCAGCCAAGGGCATGGAATTTTCTACGAGCAGTACTTC. It specifies CASSQGHGIFYEQYF.

The V gene is TRBV28, the J gene TRBJ2-5, with TRBD1 as a possible D gene (6 bases). From germline, CDR1 is MDHEN and CDR2 SYDVKM. With 4 bases removed from V and 4 bases from J, the gap between germline ends came to 16 bases. The CDR3 loop spans 15 amino acids. The CDR3 region is CASSSPTGLGETQYF. The DNA of the CDR3 is TGTGCCAGCAGTTCACCCACAGGGTTGGGAGAGACCCAGTACTTC.

In its sample, this clonotype was seen a few times. This chain connects TRBV30 to TRBJ2-1; tentative D call: TRBD2 (6 bases). The V gene's germline CDR1 is GTSNPN and CDR2 SVGIG (reference sequence). V shed 0 bases and J shed 3 bases, with 15 bases lying between them. The CDR3 sequence is 16 residues long. This CDR3 reads CAWSVLGSGYYNEQFF. The CDR3, as DNA: TGTGCCTGGAGTGTACTTGGGAGCGGGTACTACAATGAGCAGTTCTTC.

The chain recombines TRBV7-2 with TRBJ2-1; D possibly uses TRBD1 or TRBD2 (5 bases each). Trimming took off 4 bases at V and 10 bases at J, with 14 bases between the two ends. This CDR3 comprises 13 residues. Germline V lookup: CDR1 SGHTA, CDR2 FQGNSA. CDR3 bases: TGTGCCAGCAGCTGGGGCGGGCAGGGAGAGCAGTTCTTC. Residues: CASSWGGQGEQFF.